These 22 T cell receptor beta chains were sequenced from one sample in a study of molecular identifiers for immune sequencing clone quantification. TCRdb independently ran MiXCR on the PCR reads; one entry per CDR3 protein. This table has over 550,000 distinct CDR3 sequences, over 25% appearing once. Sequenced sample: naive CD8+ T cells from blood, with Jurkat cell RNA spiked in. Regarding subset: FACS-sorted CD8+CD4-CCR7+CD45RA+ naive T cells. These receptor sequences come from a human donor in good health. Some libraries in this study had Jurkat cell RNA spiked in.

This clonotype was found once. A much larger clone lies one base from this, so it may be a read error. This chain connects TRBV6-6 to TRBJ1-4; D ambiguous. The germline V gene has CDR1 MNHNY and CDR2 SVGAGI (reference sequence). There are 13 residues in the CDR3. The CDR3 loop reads CASSWALAEKLIF. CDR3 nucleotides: TGTGCCAGCAGTTGGGCCCTCGCCGAAAAACTGATTTTT.

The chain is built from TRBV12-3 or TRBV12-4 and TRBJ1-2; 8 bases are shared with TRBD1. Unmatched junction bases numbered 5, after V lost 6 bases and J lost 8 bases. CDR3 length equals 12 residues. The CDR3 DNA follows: TGTGCCAGCAGCTTGGACAGGGAAGGCTACACCTTC. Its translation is CASSLDREGYTF.

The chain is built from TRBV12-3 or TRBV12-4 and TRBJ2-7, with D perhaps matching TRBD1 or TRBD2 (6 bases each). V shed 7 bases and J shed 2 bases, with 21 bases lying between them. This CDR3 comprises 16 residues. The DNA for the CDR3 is TGTGCCAGCACCTTAGGGGTCTTGGGGGGCGCCTACGAGCAGTACTTC. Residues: CASTLGVLGGAYEQYF.

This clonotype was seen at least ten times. CDR3 residues: CASSQDRPEGGSYEQYF. The CDR3 DNA sequence: TGCGCCAGCAGCCAAGATCGCCCGGAGGGCGGCTCCTACGAGCAGTACTTC. The V gene is TRBV4-3, the J gene TRBJ2-7; D might be TRBD2 (6 bases). Germline CDR1 and CDR2: LGHNA and YSLEER. This CDR3 contains 17 residues. Between the trimmed V and J ends, which lost 0 bases and 0 bases, there was a span of 15 bases.

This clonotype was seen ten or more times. The CDR3 nucleotides read TGTGCCAGCACCCCCGATGAGGGGAAAGCCTACGAGCAGTACTTC. Amino acids: CASTPDEGKAYEQYF. The chain couples TRBV7-9 to TRBJ2-7, with D perhaps matching TRBD1 or TRBD2 (5 bases each). Germline assignment: CDR1 SEHNR and CDR2 FQNEAQ (reference sequence). This CDR3 region has 15 residues. V was trimmed by 7 bases and J by 2 bases, leaving 18 bases between them.

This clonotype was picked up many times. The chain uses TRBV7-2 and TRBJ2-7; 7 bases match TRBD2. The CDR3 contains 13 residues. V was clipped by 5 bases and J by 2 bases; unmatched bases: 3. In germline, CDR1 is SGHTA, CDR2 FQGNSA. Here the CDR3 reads CASSTSATYEQYF. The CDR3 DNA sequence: TGTGCCAGCAGCACTAGCGCTACCTACGAGCAGTACTTC.

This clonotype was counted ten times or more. CDR3 amino acids: CSARPISGNKLTDTQYF. The CDR3 bases are TGCAGTGCTAGACCTATTAGCGGGAATAAACTCACAGATACGCAGTATTTT. This sequence joins TRBV20-1 and TRBJ2-3; 8 bases align to TRBD2. The CDR3 has 17 residues. V dropped 2 bases and J dropped 2; count of bases not matched to a gene: 12. In germline, CDR1 is DFQATT, CDR2 SNEGSKA (reference sequence).

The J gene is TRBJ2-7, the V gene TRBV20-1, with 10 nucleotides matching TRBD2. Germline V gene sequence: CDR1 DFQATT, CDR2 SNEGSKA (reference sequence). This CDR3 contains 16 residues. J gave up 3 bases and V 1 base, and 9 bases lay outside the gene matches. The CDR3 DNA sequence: TGCAGTGCTAGAGCCCACTTAGCGGGGGGACTCTACGAGCAGTACTTC. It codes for CSARAHLAGGLYEQYF.

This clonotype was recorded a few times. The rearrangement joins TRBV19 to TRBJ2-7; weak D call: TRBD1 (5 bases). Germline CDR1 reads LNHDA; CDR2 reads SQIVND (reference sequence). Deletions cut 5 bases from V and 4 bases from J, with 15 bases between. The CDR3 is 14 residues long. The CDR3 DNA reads TGTGCCAGTAGTTCGCGACAGAAAACTTACGAGCAGTACTTC. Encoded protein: CASSSRQKTYEQYF.

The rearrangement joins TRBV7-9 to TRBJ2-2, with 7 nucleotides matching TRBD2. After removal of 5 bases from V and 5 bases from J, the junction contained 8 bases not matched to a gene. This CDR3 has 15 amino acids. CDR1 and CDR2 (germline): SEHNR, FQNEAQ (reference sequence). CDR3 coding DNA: TGTGCCAGCAGCCCGGGCGGGAGACCGACCGGGGAGCTGTTTTTT. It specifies CASSPGGRPTGELFF.

The CDR3 loop is CASSPTETSDSYEQYF. The CDR3 region has the DNA TGTGCCAGCAGCCCTACCGAGACCTCAGACTCCTACGAGCAGTACTTC. The chain combines TRBV7-9 with TRBJ2-7; D gene ambiguous. The V end was cut by 5 bases, the J end by 0 bases, with 17 bases between. CDR3 size: 16 residues. The germline V gene has CDR1 SEHNR and CDR2 FQNEAQ (reference sequence).

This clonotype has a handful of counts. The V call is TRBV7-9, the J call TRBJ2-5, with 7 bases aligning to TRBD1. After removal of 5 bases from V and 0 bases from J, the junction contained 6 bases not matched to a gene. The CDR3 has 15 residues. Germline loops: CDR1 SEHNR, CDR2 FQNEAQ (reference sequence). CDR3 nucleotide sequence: TGTGCCAGCAGCGCTCTGACAGGGTACCAAGAGACCCAGTACTTC. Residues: CASSALTGYQETQYF.

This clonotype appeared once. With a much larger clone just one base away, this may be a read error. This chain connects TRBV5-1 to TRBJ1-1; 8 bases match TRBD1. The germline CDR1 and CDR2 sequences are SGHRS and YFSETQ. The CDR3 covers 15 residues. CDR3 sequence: CASGLGQGASTEAFF. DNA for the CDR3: TGCGCCAGCGGCTTGGGGCAGGGGGCTTCAACTGAAGCTTTCTTT.

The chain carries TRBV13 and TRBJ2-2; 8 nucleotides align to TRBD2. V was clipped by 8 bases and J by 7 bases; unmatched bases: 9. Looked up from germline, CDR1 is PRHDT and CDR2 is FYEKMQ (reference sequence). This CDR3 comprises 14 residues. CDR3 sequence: CASRSRTSIGELFF. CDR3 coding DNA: TGTGCCAGCCGCTCCCGGACTAGCATCGGGGAGCTGTTTTTT.

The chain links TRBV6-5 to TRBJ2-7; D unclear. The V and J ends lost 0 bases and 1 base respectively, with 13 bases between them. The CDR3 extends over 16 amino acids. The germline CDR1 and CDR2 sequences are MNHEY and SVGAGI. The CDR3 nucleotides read TGTGCCAGCAGTTACTCGGCAGGTAGTATATCCTACGAGCAGTACTTC. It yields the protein CASSYSAGSISYEQYF.

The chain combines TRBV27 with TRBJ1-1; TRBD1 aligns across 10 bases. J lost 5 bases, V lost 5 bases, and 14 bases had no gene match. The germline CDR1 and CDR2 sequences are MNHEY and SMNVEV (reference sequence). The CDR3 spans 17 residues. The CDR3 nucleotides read TGTGCCAGCAGTACCGACAGGGGGCATGGCCCCAATACTGAAGCTTTCTTT. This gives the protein CASSTDRGHGPNTEAFF.

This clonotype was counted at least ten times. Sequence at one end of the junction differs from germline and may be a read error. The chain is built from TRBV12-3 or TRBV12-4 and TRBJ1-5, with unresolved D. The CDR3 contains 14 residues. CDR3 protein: CASSFEGSNQPQHF. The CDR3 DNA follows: TGCGCCAGCAGCTTCGAAGGGAGCAATCAGCCCCAGCATTTT.

The CDR3 bases are TGTGCCAGCAACGGCATGGGGCTAGCGGGGCCCGCTGCCACAGATACGCAGTATTTT. Translated, it gives CASNGMGLAGPAATDTQYF. The chain has TRBV9 and TRBJ2-3; 9 bases align to TRBD2. The CDR3 sequence is 19 residues long. Germline assignment: CDR1 SGDLS and CDR2 YYNGEE. The trim removed 6 bases at V and 2 bases at J, leaving 19 bases unmatched. The full variable domain, in which reference TRBV9 and TRBJ2-3 provide the parts outside the CDR3, is DSGVTQTPKHLITATGQRVTLRCSPRSGDLSVYWYQQSLDQGLQFLIQYYNGEERAKGNILERFSAQQFPDLHSELNLSSLELGDSALYFCASNGMGLAGPAATDTQYFGPGTRLTVL.

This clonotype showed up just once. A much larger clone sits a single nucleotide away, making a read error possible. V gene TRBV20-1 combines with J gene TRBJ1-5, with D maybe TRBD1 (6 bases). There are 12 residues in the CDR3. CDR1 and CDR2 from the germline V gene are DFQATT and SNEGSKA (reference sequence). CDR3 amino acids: CSARAGAQPRHF. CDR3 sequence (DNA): TGCAGTGCTAGGGCAGGGGCCCAGCCCCGGCATTTT.

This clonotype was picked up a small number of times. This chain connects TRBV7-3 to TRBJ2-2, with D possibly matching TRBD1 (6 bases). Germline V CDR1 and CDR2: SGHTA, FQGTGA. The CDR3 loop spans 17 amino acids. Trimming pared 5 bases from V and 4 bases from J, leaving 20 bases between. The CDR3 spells CASSLVPGDSFTGELFF. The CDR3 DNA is TGTGCCAGCAGCCTAGTACCAGGGGATTCGTTCACCGGGGAGCTGTTTTTT.

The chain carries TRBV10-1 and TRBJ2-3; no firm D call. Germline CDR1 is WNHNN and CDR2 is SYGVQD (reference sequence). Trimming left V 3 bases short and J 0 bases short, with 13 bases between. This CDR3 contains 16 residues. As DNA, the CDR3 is TGCGCCAGCAGTGACGGTATGCGCCTTAGCACAGATACGCAGTATTTT. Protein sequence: CASSDGMRLSTDTQYF.

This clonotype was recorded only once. The CDR3 loop is CAWSGAPTHYEQYF. The CDR3 bases are TGTGCCTGGAGCGGAGCACCCACCCACTACGAGCAGTACTTC. The rearrangement uses TRBV30 and TRBJ2-7; D uncertain. V was pared by 3 bases and J by 3 bases, with 15 bases between. Per the germline V gene, CDR1 is GTSNPN and CDR2 is SVGIG (reference sequence). The CDR3 has 14 residues.